Presented here are 10 T cell receptor beta chains from one specimen sequenced in a study of control samples from healthy donors and cancer patients. Clones were read by immunoSEQ multiplex PCR, and TCRdb kept only the in-frame ones, dropping some. The table records about 48,000 clones, about 93% of them present only once. The sequenced material came from PBMCs. The receptors shown here come from a woman aged 45 to 65 with head and neck cancer.

The chain employs TRBV23-1 and TRBJ2-5, with D hard to call. TRBV23-1 is an ORF, and what it does is uncertain. Trimming cost V 4 bases and J 1 base, with 16 bases left between them. CDR3 length: 16 amino acids. CDR3 residues: CASSLLKWTAQETQYF. Here the CDR3 DNA reads TGCGCCAGCAGTCTCTTGAAGTGGACGGCCCAAGAGACCCAGTACTTC.

This rearrangement joins TRBV5-6 to TRBJ1-3, with D perhaps TRBD1 (6 bases). This CDR3 spans 16 amino acids. V dropped 4 bases and J dropped 0 bases, with 14 bases sitting between them. Germline V lookup: CDR1 SGHDT, CDR2 YYEEEE. The CDR3 loop is CASSGLTGFSGNTIYF. In DNA form, the CDR3 reads TGTGCCAGCAGCGGTCTGACAGGCTTCTCTGGAAACACCATATATTTT.

The genes are TRBV3-1 (or the pseudogene TRBV3-2) and TRBJ1-2; TRBD1 is a possible D gene (6 bases). The CDR3 has 12 amino acids. Trimming pared 4 bases from V and 5 bases from J, leaving 8 bases between. The germline CDR1 and CDR2 sequences are LGHDT and YNNKEL (reference sequence). The CDR3 here is CASSPQGYGYTF. CDR3 bases: TGTGCCAGCAGCCCACAGGGTTATGGCTACACCTTC.

The J gene is TRBJ1-1, the V gene TRBV29-1, with 9 bases fitting TRBD1. The V segment lost 6 bases and the J segment 7 bases; nucleotides outside the gene matches: 6. This CDR3 comprises 12 residues. Germline CDR1 SQVTM, CDR2 ANQGSEA. The CDR3 loop reads CSVQRGQGEAFF. For the CDR3, the DNA is TGCAGCGTCCAACGGGGACAGGGTGAAGCTTTCTTT.

This clone was picked up one time. The chain uses TRBV10-3 and TRBJ2-3; D ambiguous. V lost 10 bases and J lost 2, with 22 bases in between. Looked up from germline, CDR1 is ENHRY and CDR2 is SYGVKD. The CDR3 is made up of 16 amino acids. The CDR3 protein is CANSESRLTYTDTQYF. DNA of the CDR3: TGTGCCAACTCGGAGAGCAGGTTGACGTACACAGATACGCAGTATTTT.

Note on this clone: The junction departs from germline at one end; a sequencing error may be responsible. Distinct nucleotide sequences in the sample also encode this CDR3. The V and J genes are TRBV6-5 and TRBJ1-1, with D unresolved. Germline values: CDR1 MNHEY, CDR2 SVGAGI. The CDR3 is made up of 15 amino acids. The CDR3 here is CASSYSALLNTEAFF. The CDR3, as DNA: TGTGCCAGCAGTTACTCGGCATTATTGAACACTGAGGCTTTCTTT.

The chain links TRBV9 to TRBJ2-3; TRBD2 matches 9 bases. Germline CDR1 reads SGDLS; CDR2 reads YYNGEE. The CDR3 sequence is 18 residues long. V shed 4 bases, J shed 3 bases, and the junction held 15 bases outside the gene matches. The CDR3 is CASSLLGVPGLATDTQYF. The CDR3 bases are TGTGCCAGCAGCCTCCTTGGAGTACCGGGACTAGCAACAGATACGCAGTATTTT.

By share, this clone ranks as medium-sized. V is TRBV6-1 and J is TRBJ2-1; 9 bases fit TRBD1. The germline gives CDR1 MNHNS, CDR2 SASEGT. Trimming at V came to 1 base and at J to 9 bases, leaving 7 bases not matched to a gene. The CDR3 covers 15 residues. CDR3 region: CASSEVGQGTGEQFF. In DNA, the CDR3 is TGTGCCAGCAGTGAAGTCGGACAGGGGACTGGTGAGCAGTTCTTC.

V usage is TRBV9 and J usage is TRBJ2-2, with TRBD2 as a possible D gene (6 bases). The CDR3 runs to 14 residues. Germline assignment: CDR1 SGDLS and CDR2 YYNGEE. The V end lost 0 bases, the J end lost 7 bases, and 10 bases lay between the germline ends. This chain's CDR3 is CASSVVGGIGELFF. Here the CDR3 DNA reads TGTGCCAGCAGCGTAGTTGGAGGGATCGGGGAGCTGTTTTTT. Filled out from reference TRBV9 and TRBJ2-2, the complete variable domain reads DSGVTQTPKHLITATGQRVTLRCSPRSGDLSVYWYQQSLDQGLQFLIQYYNGEERAKGNILERFSAQQFPDLHSELNLSSLELGDSALYFCASSVVGGIGELFFGEGSRLTVL.

This clone was seen once. The CDR3 region is CASSSSIPNEKLFF. The CDR3 DNA follows: TGCGCCAGCAGTTCGTCCATTCCCAATGAAAAACTGTTTTTT. V and J are TRBV5-1 and TRBJ1-4; the D is unclear. The CDR3 totals 14 residues. CDR1 and CDR2 from the germline V gene are SGHRS and YFSETQ. Trimming pared 5 bases from V and 5 bases from J, leaving 13 bases between.